Listed below are T cell receptor beta chains from one sample, sequenced in a study of metastatic and nonmetastatic thyroid tumors. TCRdb reanalyzed the PCR reads with MiXCR. The sample holds some 5,000 clones, around 28% seen once. Sequenced material: adjacent normal tissue. These receptors originate from a female donor with papillary thyroid cancer or a benign thyroid nodule (not recorded which). Some clones in this sample may be carry-over from other donors' samples. Both conserved end residues are trimmed from each CDR3. D genes are given only for firm matches.

D gene | J gene | V gene | CDR3 protein
- | TRBJ2-1 | TRBV27 | ASSLSSGGSYNEQF
- | TRBJ2-7 | TRBV19 | ASSIRVAYEQY
- | TRBJ1-2 | TRBV5-1 | ASAERMGYGYT
- | TRBJ2-7 | TRBV6-1 | ASKQGEVYEQY
TRBD1 | TRBJ1-2 | TRBV28 | ASSLAGQGYGYT
- | TRBJ1-6 | TRBV5-1 | ASSLLTGSDSPLH
TRBD2 | TRBJ2-7 | TRBV6-5 | ASSYSAAREVAYEQY
- | TRBJ2-2 | TRBV13 | ASSPRSWLTGELF
- | TRBJ2-7 | TRBV12-3/TRBV12-4 | ASSFGEDYEQY
TRBD1 | TRBJ1-5 | TRBV6-5 | ARSWTGGNQPQH
TRBD1 | TRBJ1-4 | TRBV13 | ASTGGTGPNEKLF
- | TRBJ2-1 | TRBV7-2 | ASRGGGVPNEQF
- | TRBJ2-1 | TRBV6-1 | AGREQDYNEQF
TRBD2 | TRBJ2-3 | TRBV11-2 | ASSPGGASGSYTQY